These 25 T cell receptor beta chains originate from one sample sequenced in a study of shared clonotypes between healthy human individuals. The table came from immunoSEQ multiplex PCR; TCRdb's copy has only in-frame clones and leaves some out. The sample includes hundreds of thousands of clones, roughly 95% of them seen just once. The material sequenced was naive CD4+ T cells sorted from blood. Noted subset: CD45RA+ positively selected. The origin of the receptors is a woman between 25 and 40 years old in good health.

This clone was picked up one time. The chain combines TRBV5-1 with TRBJ2-5, with TRBD2 matching 13 bases. The assigned J gene may be wrong: the sequence end matches TRBJ2-7 better. The CDR3 has 16 amino acids. Germline CDR1 reads SGHRS; CDR2 reads YFSETQ. The chain's CDR3 is CASSYGTSGKTYEQYF. CDR3 in DNA: TGCGCCAGCAGCTATGGGACTAGCGGGAAGACCTACGAGCAGTACTTC.

The genes are TRBV9 and TRBJ1-6; D remains ambiguous. The CDR3 sequence is 14 residues long. V dropped 5 bases and J dropped 5 bases, with 11 bases sitting between them. The V gene's germline CDR1 is SGDLS and CDR2 YYNGEE. The CDR3: CASRREDHNSPLHF. CDR3 nucleotides: TGTGCCAGCAGAAGGGAGGATCATAATTCACCCCTCCACTTT. Complete variable domain (other parts from reference TRBV9 and TRBJ1-6): DSGVTQTPKHLITATGQRVTLRCSPRSGDLSVYWYQQSLDQGLQFLIQYYNGEERAKGNILERFSAQQFPDLHSELNLSSLELGDSALYFCASRREDHNSPLHFGNGTRLTVT.

This rearrangement joins TRBV27 to TRBJ2-7, with D possibly matching TRBD1 (6 bases). CDR3 length: 14 amino acids. Germline V lookup: CDR1 MNHEY, CDR2 SMNVEV (reference sequence). V was pared by 3 bases and J by 4 bases, with 13 bases between. CDR3 residues: CASSFSGARYEQYF. The CDR3 DNA follows: TGTGCCAGCAGTTTCTCAGGGGCTCGGTACGAGCAGTACTTC.

This clone was counted once. This rearrangement joins TRBV6-5 to TRBJ2-3, with 12 bases aligning to TRBD2. The ends lost 6 bases at V and 6 bases at J; junction bases unmatched: 4. The CDR3 has 14 amino acids. Germline values: CDR1 MNHEY, CDR2 SVGAGI. This chain's CDR3 is CASSPSGRVDTQYF. For the CDR3, the DNA is TGTGCCAGCAGCCCTAGCGGGAGGGTTGATACGCAGTATTTT.

The V call is TRBV28, the J call TRBJ2-5, with 9 positions matching TRBD1. V shed 5 bases, J shed 5 bases, and the junction held 9 bases outside the gene matches. This CDR3 comprises 15 residues. Germline V gene data show CDR1 as MDHEN and CDR2 as SYDVKM. For the CDR3, the DNA is TGTGCCAGCAGTGCAGCCGGGACAGGGACGGAGACCCAGTACTTC. It yields the protein CASSAAGTGTETQYF.

The CDR3 protein is CASRAGVHNEQFF. In DNA, the CDR3 is TGTGCCAGCAGAGCGGGAGTTCACAATGAGCAGTTCTTC. The chain uses TRBV2 and TRBJ2-1, with 8 positions matching TRBD2. Germline V CDR1 and CDR2: SNHLY, FYNNEI. V gave up 6 bases and J gave up 5 bases; unmatched junction bases: 3. The CDR3 length is 13 residues. Supplemented by reference TRBV2 and TRBJ2-1, the full variable domain reads EPEVTQTPSHQVTQMGQEVILRCVPISNHLYFYWYRQILGQKVEFLVSFYNNEISEKSEIFDDQFSVERPDGSNFTLKIRSTKLEDSAMYFCASRAGVHNEQFFGPGTRLTVL.

This clone appeared a single time. The chain joins TRBV11-2 to TRBJ2-5, with 7 bases matching TRBD1. V shed 1 base, J shed 3 bases, and the junction held 5 bases outside the gene matches. The CDR3 is 15 amino acids. Per germline, CDR1 SGHAT and CDR2 FQNNGV. CDR3 coding DNA: TGTGCCAGCAGCTTAGTCTCGGGGACAGAAGAGACCCAGTACTTC. This gives the protein CASSLVSGTEETQYF.

The rearrangement joins TRBV27 to TRBJ2-2; D is unresolved. The CDR3 length is 15 residues. V was cut by 4 bases and J by 0 bases, with 9 bases left in between. Germline loops: CDR1 MNHEY, CDR2 SMNVEV (reference sequence). The DNA of the CDR3 is TGTGCCAGCAGTTCCCCCCCCGCGAACACCGGGGAGCTGTTTTTT. This gives the protein CASSSPPANTGELFF.

To note about this clone: The missing conserved phenylalanine or tryptophan at the end of this CDR3 makes a read error likely. It is unclear where the CDR3 begins or ends on the DNA, so no DNA is shown, and the CDR3 is as TCRdb lists it. This chain joins TRBV7-2 and TRBJ2-3. The CDR3 numbers 8 amino acids, ends counted. CDR1 and CDR2 from the germline V gene are SGHTA and FQGNSA. The CDR3 loop reads CASSPRGL.

V usage is TRBV2 and J usage is TRBJ1-5, with no clear D. The CDR3 runs to 14 residues. Germline V gene sequence: CDR1 SNHLY, CDR2 FYNNEI. The V end lost 9 bases, the J end lost 4 bases, and 16 bases lay between the germline ends. Here the CDR3 reads CARGGPDVNQPQHF. The DNA of the CDR3 is TGTGCCAGAGGAGGTCCGGACGTAAATCAGCCCCAGCATTTT.

The gene calls are TRBV18 and TRBJ2-7, with TRBD2 as a possible D gene (6 bases). Trimming removed 3 bases from V and 3 bases from J, with 15 bases in between. CDR3 length: 15 residues. Germline CDR1 and CDR2: KGHSH and LQKENI. The CDR3 bases are TGTGCCAGCTCACCGTCACTAGCAGCGGTCTACGAGCAGTACTTC. It is translated as CASSPSLAAVYEQYF.

V and J are TRBV6-9 and TRBJ2-5, with unresolved D. V was shortened by 0 bases and J by 3 bases, with 8 bases between the two germline ends. Germline V gene data show CDR1 as MNHGY and CDR2 as SVAAGI. The CDR3 spans 14 residues. CDR3 loop: CASSYSRQKETQYF. The CDR3 DNA sequence: TGTGCCAGCAGTTATTCGCGGCAGAAAGAGACCCAGTACTTC.

The V and J genes are TRBV6-5 and TRBJ2-3, with D unresolved. V lost 4 bases to trimming and J lost 7 bases, with 9 bases between them. Germline V gene data show CDR1 as MNHEY and CDR2 as SVGAGI. The CDR3 is 12 residues long. CDR3 coding DNA: TGTGCCAGCAGTTCCCGGTGGAATACGCAGTATTTT. Its translation: CASSSRWNTQYF.

The chain combines TRBV7-2 with TRBJ2-3; D not resolved. Per the germline V gene, CDR1 is SGHTA and CDR2 is FQGNSA. V was pared by 4 bases and J by 8 bases, with 22 bases between. The CDR3 is made up of 16 amino acids. The CDR3 DNA reads as TGTGCCAGCAGCTCTCGCGGCGCTCCCCGACCACCTACGCAGTATTTT. Protein: CASSSRGAPRPPTQYF.

This clone is a singleton in its sample. The chain combines TRBV5-4 with TRBJ1-1; 8 bases match TRBD1. With V trimmed by 0 bases and J by 1 base, 8 bases remained unmatched. Germline lookup yields CDR1 SGHNT and CDR2 YYREEE (reference sequence). The length of the CDR3 is 17 residues. The CDR3 DNA reads as TGTGCCAGCAGCTTGGCGGTCGGTGGACAGGGGAACACTGAAGCTTTCTTT. Translating gives CASSLAVGGQGNTEAFF.

The gene calls are TRBV18 and TRBJ1-1; D is ambiguous. Per the germline V gene, CDR1 is KGHSH and CDR2 is LQKENI. V was clipped by 6 bases and J by 1 base, with 15 bases between them. This CDR3 spans 15 amino acids. CDR3 DNA: TGTGCCAGCTCCATAGGTTCTGCTGAGAACACTGAAGCTTTCTTT. Its protein product is CASSIGSAENTEAFF.

The J gene is TRBJ1-5, the V gene TRBV28; no reliable D call. The CDR3 runs 12 residues. Trimming removed 3 bases from V and 6 bases from J, with 6 bases in between. The V gene's germline CDR1 is MDHEN and CDR2 SYDVKM. CDR3 DNA: TGTGCCAGCAGTTTTAGAGGTCAGCCCCAGCATTTT. As protein: CASSFRGQPQHF.

V gene TRBV4-1 combines with J gene TRBJ2-7; D not resolved. CDR1 MGHRA and CDR2 YSYEKL come from the germline V gene. V was cut by 0 bases and J by 6 bases, with 12 bases left in between. This CDR3 spans 14 amino acids. The CDR3 region is CASSQEGPNSEQYF. DNA of the CDR3: TGCGCCAGCAGCCAAGAAGGACCAAACTCCGAGCAGTACTTC.

The V gene is TRBV27, the J gene TRBJ2-1, with 10 bases fitting TRBD1. V dropped 6 bases and J dropped 5; count of bases not matched to a gene: 7. This CDR3 region has 15 residues. Per the germline V gene, CDR1 is MNHEY and CDR2 is SMNVEV (reference sequence). CDR3 nucleotides: TGTGCCAGCAGGGAGGACAGGGGGAGTAACAATGAGCAGTTCTTC. As protein: CASREDRGSNNEQFF.

The V and J genes are TRBV2 and TRBJ1-6; TRBD1 is a possible D gene (5 bases). Trimming cost V 10 bases and J 10 bases, with 17 bases left between them. The CDR3 length is 13 residues. The germline V gene encodes CDR1 SNHLY and CDR2 FYNNEI. This CDR3 is CATDWDSQSPLHF. In DNA form, the CDR3 reads TGTGCCACCGATTGGGACTCCCAGTCACCCCTCCACTTT.

The rearrangement links TRBV2 to TRBJ2-1; D is unclear. Germline lookup yields CDR1 SNHLY and CDR2 FYNNEI. V was cut by 8 bases and J by 10 bases, with 9 bases left in between. The CDR3 loop spans 10 amino acids. CDR3 region: CASGWREQFF. CDR3 nucleotides: TGTGCCAGCGGATGGCGGGAGCAGTTCTTC.

The V and J genes are TRBV7-3 and TRBJ2-1, with D tentatively TRBD1 (5 bases). CDR3 length: 15 residues. V lost 5 bases and J 0 bases, leaving 11 bases between the germline ends. The germline gives CDR1 SGHTA, CDR2 FQGTGA. CDR3 loop: CASSQGQASYNEQFF. DNA for the CDR3: TGTGCCAGCAGCCAGGGCCAAGCCTCCTACAATGAGCAGTTCTTC.

This clone was counted only a few times. J is TRBJ2-7 and V is TRBV27; D may be TRBD2 (7 bases). Trimming cost V 3 bases and J 6 bases, with 9 bases left between them. Germline lookup yields CDR1 MNHEY and CDR2 SMNVEV (reference sequence). The CDR3 runs to 12 residues. The chain's CDR3 is CASSFGGREQYF. The CDR3 DNA sequence: TGTGCCAGCAGTTTCGGGGGGCGCGAGCAGTACTTC.

The chain carries TRBV18 and TRBJ1-5; TRBD1 matches at 8 bases. CDR3 length: 15 amino acids. Germline V gives CDR1 KGHSH, CDR2 LQKENI. With 4 bases clipped from V and 0 bases from J, the junction kept 2 bases outside the gene matches. The CDR3 reads CASSQQGGSNQPQHF. DNA for the CDR3: TGTGCCAGCTCACAACAGGGGGGTAGCAATCAGCCCCAGCATTTT.

V and J are TRBV19 and TRBJ2-4, with 8 nucleotides matching TRBD2. After removal of 3 bases from V and 3 bases from J, the junction contained 10 bases not matched to a gene. This CDR3 comprises 17 residues. The V gene's germline CDR1 is LNHDA and CDR2 SQIVND (reference sequence). CDR3 protein: CASSMGLAGRGKNIQYF. The DNA of the CDR3 is TGTGCCAGTAGTATGGGGCTAGCGGGCAGGGGCAAAAACATTCAGTACTTC.